The 30 T cell receptor beta chains below all came from one sample that was sequenced in a study of identical twins. TCRdb reanalysed the 5' RACE reads using MiXCR and keeps one entry per CDR3 protein. Here the sample spans 500,000 to 650,000 distinct CDR3 sequences, 7.1% being singletons. This sample also appeared in a second study, on yellow fever vaccine responses in identical twins.

The sequenced material came from PBMCs. These receptors were obtained from a woman aged 18 to 35 in good health.

V usage is TRBV11-2 and J usage is TRBJ2-1, with 7 bases that match TRBD1. The ends lost 7 bases at V and 4 bases at J; junction bases unmatched: 10. CDR3 length: 15 amino acids. CDR1 SGHAT and CDR2 FQNNGV come from the germline V gene. The CDR3 DNA follows: TGTGCCAGCACCCAGACAGGGATGGGGTACAATGAGCAGTTCTTC. Protein: CASTQTGMGYNEQFF.

This clonotype was counted at least ten times. This sequence joins TRBV7-9 and TRBJ2-1; D not resolved. The CDR3 runs to 11 residues. The germline CDR1 and CDR2 sequences are SEHNR and FQNEAQ (reference sequence). Trimming cost V 7 bases and J 5 bases, with 6 bases left between them. The CDR3 loop reads CASNPNNEQFF. CDR3 bases: TGTGCCAGCAACCCAAACAATGAGCAGTTCTTC. Drawing the rest from reference TRBV7-9 and TRBJ2-1, the complete variable domain is DTGVSQNPRHKITKRGQNVTFRCDPISEHNRLYWYRQTLGQGPEFLTYFQNEAQLEKSRLLSDRFSAERPKGSFSTLEIQRTEQGDSAMYLCASNPNNEQFFGPGTRLTVL.

The J gene is TRBJ2-2, the V gene TRBV12-3 or TRBV12-4, with D perhaps TRBD1 (9 bases). Trimming cost V 10 bases and J 4 bases, with 19 bases left between them. This CDR3 spans 15 amino acids. The CDR3 DNA reads TGTGCCATCGGGGGGGACAGGGCGGCCACCGGGGAGCTGTTTTTT. Protein sequence: CAIGGDRAATGELFF.

DNA of the CDR3: TGCGCCAGCAGCCCATCCGGGACAGGGGCCCTCCGTGTCCTGACTTTC. Its protein is CASSPSGTGALRVLTF. The chain employs TRBV5-1 and TRBJ2-6, with 10 bases matching TRBD1. This CDR3 comprises 16 residues. Germline CDR1 reads SGHRS; CDR2 reads YFSETQ. Trimming removed 4 bases from V and 13 bases from J; junction bases left unmatched: 14.

This clonotype was counted at least ten times. The J gene is TRBJ2-7, the V gene TRBV5-1; tentative D call: TRBD1 (5 bases). CDR1 SGHRS and CDR2 YFSETQ come from the germline V gene. CDR3 size: 11 residues. The germline V and J ends were trimmed by 3 bases and 7 bases, with 8 bases remaining between them. Written as DNA, the CDR3 is TGCGCCAGCAGCTCAGGGTGGGAGCAGTACTTC. This codes for CASSSGWEQYF.

The table lists this clonotype with many counts. This chain uses TRBV12-3 or TRBV12-4 with TRBJ2-2; a possible D gene is TRBD2 (6 bases). The V gene lost 8 bases and the J gene lost 1 base, with 11 bases spanning the gap. The CDR3 spans 14 residues. The CDR3 here is CASLLGGNTGELFF. Here the CDR3 DNA reads TGTGCCAGCCTTCTGGGAGGGAACACCGGGGAGCTGTTTTTT.

The sample holds a few counts of this clonotype. This chain links TRBV7-6 with TRBJ2-1; D might be TRBD1 (6 bases). Trimming removed 2 bases from V and 4 bases from J, with 15 bases in between. From germline, CDR1 is SGHVS and CDR2 FNYEAQ. The CDR3 sequence is 16 residues long. The CDR3 reads CASSLYRDGQYNEQFF. CDR3 coding DNA: TGTGCCAGCAGCTTATACAGGGATGGCCAATACAATGAGCAGTTCTTC.

The V call is TRBV7-8, the J call TRBJ1-2, with D unclear. The CDR3 is 12 residues long. V lost 2 bases to trimming and J lost 8 bases, with 9 bases between them. Germline-derived CDR1 and CDR2 are SGHVS and FQNEAQ. CDR3 region: CASSLWDEGYTF. CDR3 nucleotides: TGTGCCAGCAGCTTATGGGATGAAGGCTACACCTTC.

The V call is TRBV27, the J call TRBJ2-7; 7 nucleotides line up with TRBD1. The CDR3 sequence is 15 residues long. The germline CDR1 and CDR2 sequences are MNHEY and SMNVEV (reference sequence). V dropped 6 bases and J dropped 0; count of bases not matched to a gene: 8. CDR3 loop: CASSHQTGLSYEQYV. The CDR3 region has the DNA TGTGCCAGCAGCCATCAGACAGGGCTCTCCTACGAGCAGTACGTC.

The table lists this clonotype with a few counts. This chain links TRBV7-9 with TRBJ2-4; 9 bases are shared with TRBD2. CDR1 and CDR2 from the germline V gene are SEHNR and FQNEAQ (reference sequence). This CDR3 comprises 15 residues. Trimming took 3 bases from V and 3 from J; bases not matched to a gene: 3. The CDR3 coding sequence is TGTGCCAGCAGCTTCGTTAGCGGGAGCAAAAACATTCAGTACTTC. Translated, it gives CASSFVSGSKNIQYF.

This clonotype showed up just a few times. The chain links TRBV11-3 to TRBJ2-1; D unresolved. V gave up 3 bases and J gave up 8 bases, with 17 bases separating them. The CDR3 extends over 15 amino acids. Germline CDR1 and CDR2: SGHNT and YENEEA. CDR3 DNA sequence: TGTGCCAGCAGCTTGGAGTTTAGGTACGGCGATGAGCAGTTCTTC. Translating it yields CASSLEFRYGDEQFF.

This clonotype turned up a few times. The genes are TRBV20-1 and TRBJ2-3; 12 nucleotides align to TRBD1. Germline lookup yields CDR1 DFQATT and CDR2 SNEGSKA (reference sequence). This CDR3 contains 16 residues. V was pared by 8 bases and J by 6 bases, with 15 bases of the junction left unmatched. The CDR3, as DNA: TGCAGTCCTAAAACACCCCGGGACAGGGGGCTTGATACGCAGTATTTT. This translates into CSPKTPRDRGLDTQYF.

This clonotype was observed at least ten times. The chain has TRBV12-3 or TRBV12-4 and TRBJ1-2; TRBD1 might be the D (6 bases). The length of the CDR3 is 15 residues. V was trimmed by 3 bases and J by 0 bases, leaving 11 bases between them. The CDR3 region is CASSLWDTTNYGYTF. In DNA form, the CDR3 reads TGTGCCAGCAGTTTGTGGGACACAACTAACTATGGCTACACCTTC.

In this sample, this clonotype turned up many times. The chain joins TRBV28 to TRBJ2-1; TRBD2 matches 15 bases. The germline CDR1 and CDR2 sequences are MDHEN and SYDVKM. V lost 7 bases and J lost 7; bases outside the gene matches: 11. CDR3 length equals 17 residues. As DNA, the CDR3 is TGTGCCAGCAAAACCCGGGGCGGACTAGCGGGAGGGAATGAGCAGTTCTTC. It is translated as CASKTRGGLAGGNEQFF.

The table lists this clonotype with a few counts. J is TRBJ1-4 and V is TRBV9; no clear D. CDR3 size: 15 residues. Trimming took off 4 bases at V and 8 bases at J, with 18 bases between the two ends. The V gene's germline CDR1 is SGDLS and CDR2 YYNGEE. The DNA for the CDR3 is TGTGCCAGCAGCTCCAGCGGAGGGTTAGGCGAAAAACTGTTTTTT. Protein: CASSSSGGLGEKLFF.

There are a few counts of this clonotype. V is TRBV6-1 and J is TRBJ2-7; 14 bases agree with TRBD2. The junction had 8 bases not matched to a gene; V was cut back by 5 bases and J by 5 bases. This CDR3 is 16 amino acids long. Germline V gene data show CDR1 as MNHNS and CDR2 as SASEGT. The CDR3 here is CASSRSGTSGSNEQYF. The CDR3 DNA reads as TGTGCCAGCAGTCGATCCGGGACTAGCGGGAGTAACGAGCAGTACTTC.

The chain has TRBV28 and TRBJ1-4; no definite D call. There are 13 residues in the CDR3. Trimming took 6 bases from V and 5 from J, leaving 10 bases between them. The germline gives CDR1 MDHEN, CDR2 SYDVKM. The CDR3 region is CASSPLGNEKLFF. Written as DNA, the CDR3 is TGTGCCAGCAGCCCCCTGGGCAATGAAAAACTGTTTTTT.

The chain uses TRBV28 and TRBJ2-2; perhaps D is TRBD1 or TRBD2 (7 bases each). V lost 4 bases and J 3 bases, leaving 18 bases between the germline ends. This CDR3 spans 17 amino acids. CDR1 and CDR2 from the germline V gene are MDHEN and SYDVKM. The CDR3 spells CASSSRRGGKDTGELFF. For the CDR3, the DNA is TGTGCCAGCAGTTCCCGCAGGGGGGGTAAGGACACCGGGGAGCTGTTTTTT.

This chain uses TRBV7-2 with TRBJ1-2; D is possibly TRBD1 (5 bases). Germline V CDR1 and CDR2: SGHTA, FQGNSA. Trimming shortened V by 5 bases and J by 4 bases, and 23 bases separated the two germline ends. The CDR3 length is 17 residues. This CDR3 reads CASSGLFKSRAAYGYTF. The CDR3 coding sequence is TGTGCCAGCAGCGGGTTGTTCAAAAGCAGGGCAGCCTATGGCTACACCTTC.

This clonotype has a count of ten or more. The genes are TRBV6-2 or TRBV6-3 and TRBJ2-3, with TRBD2 identical over 7 bases. The CDR3 sequence is 17 residues long. From germline, CDR1 is MNHEY and CDR2 SVGEGT. Losses at the gene ends were 5 bases for V and 3 bases for J; bases not matched to a gene: 14. CDR3 in DNA: TGTGCCAGCAGTCAAACCCCTCAGCGGGGCTTAACAGATACGCAGTATTTT. This gives the protein CASSQTPQRGLTDTQYF.

This clonotype showed up many times. The chain links TRBV12-3 or TRBV12-4 to TRBJ2-3; D unclear. Trimming removed 4 bases at V and 5 bases at J, with 4 bases between. The CDR3 spans 11 residues. The CDR3 bases are TGTGCCAGCAGTTGGGTAGATACGCAGTATTTT. As protein: CASSWVDTQYF.

In this sample, this clonotype turned up many times. This chain links TRBV5-1 with TRBJ2-3, with TRBD1 identical over 10 bases. CDR1 and CDR2 (germline): SGHRS, YFSETQ. Trimming took 4 bases from V and 14 from J; bases not matched to a gene: 7. There are 12 residues in the CDR3. The CDR3 reads CASSLGQGNWYF. The CDR3, as DNA: TGCGCCAGCAGCCTGGGACAGGGGAATTGGTATTTT. Complete variable domain (other parts from reference TRBV5-1 and TRBJ2-3): KAGVTQTPRYLIKTRGQQVTLSCSPISGHRSVSWYQQTPGQGLQFLFEYFSETQRNKGNFPGRFSGRQFSNSRSEMNVSTLELGDSALYLCASSLGQGNWYFGPGTRLTVL.

As to this clonotype: A single base separates this from a much larger clone, so it may be a read error. The rearrangement uses TRBV5-1 and TRBJ1-6; the D is unclear. From germline, CDR1 is SGHRS and CDR2 YFSETQ. The CDR3 contains 14 residues. The CDR3 bases are TGCGCCAACAGCTTGGCCGGTTACGGTTCACCCCTCCACTTT. As protein: CANSLAGYGSPLHF.

The chain recombines TRBV20-1 with TRBJ2-7; D could derive from TRBD1 or TRBD2 (5 bases each). With 5 bases removed from V and 3 bases from J, the gap between germline ends came to 14 bases. CDR3 length equals 13 residues. Looked up from germline, CDR1 is DFQATT and CDR2 is SNEGSKA (reference sequence). CDR3 protein: CSAYGAYHYEQYV. Here the CDR3 DNA reads TGCAGTGCTTACGGGGCCTACCACTACGAGCAGTACGTC.

The rearrangement links TRBV25-1 to TRBJ2-5, with TRBD1 as a possible D gene (6 bases). The CDR3 is made up of 14 amino acids. V was pared by 6 bases and J by 1 base, with 12 bases between. CDR1 and CDR2 from the germline V gene are MGHDK and SYGVNS. CDR3 region: CASREGGAQETQYF. CDR3 bases: TGTGCCAGCAGAGAAGGGGGTGCCCAAGAGACCCAGTACTTC. The full variable domain, its missing parts supplied by reference TRBV25-1 and TRBJ2-5, is EADIYQTPRYLVIGTGKKITLECSQTMGHDKMYWYQQDPGMELHLIHYSYGVNSTEKGDLSSESTVSRIRTEHFPLTLESARPSHTSQYLCASREGGAQETQYFGPGTRLLVL.

The chain employs TRBV5-1 and TRBJ2-7; the D call may be TRBD1 or TRBD2 (6 bases each). Germline loops: CDR1 SGHRS, CDR2 YFSETQ. V was pared by 2 bases and J by 5 bases, with 11 bases between. The CDR3 contains 13 residues. The CDR3 region is CASSLGGPNEQYF. DNA of the CDR3: TGCGCCAGCAGCTTAGGGGGGCCTAACGAGCAGTACTTC.

This chain links TRBV27 with TRBJ2-5, with D perhaps matching TRBD2 (7 bases). The germline V gene has CDR1 MNHEY and CDR2 SMNVEV (reference sequence). The CDR3 covers 15 residues. Deletions cut 6 bases from V and 4 bases from J, with 18 bases between. For the CDR3, the DNA is TGTGCCAGCAGGGAGTTACTAGGGGGGGGAGAGACCCAGTACTTC. Residues: CASRELLGGGETQYF.

In this sample, this clonotype turned up a few times. V usage is TRBV7-2 and J usage is TRBJ1-3; TRBD1 agrees at 7 bases. After removal of 5 bases from V and 0 bases from J, the junction contained 4 bases not matched to a gene. Germline loops: CDR1 SGHTA, CDR2 FQGNSA. This CDR3 spans 15 amino acids. The CDR3: CASSVGQTSGNTIYF. The CDR3 DNA reads as TGTGCCAGCAGCGTGGGACAGACCTCTGGAAACACCATATATTTT.

This clonotype was seen once. The V call is TRBV5-1, the J call TRBJ2-3; 7 positions agree with TRBD2. The germline gives CDR1 SGHRS, CDR2 YFSETQ. Trimming removed 0 bases from V and 2 bases from J; junction bases left unmatched: 3. The CDR3 has 15 residues. The DNA for the CDR3 is TGCGCCAGCAGCTTGGGGGGACTAAACACAGATACGCAGTATTTT. Protein product: CASSLGGLNTDTQYF.

The chain joins TRBV7-9 to TRBJ2-1; a weak D match, TRBD2 (5 bases). Germline V CDR1 and CDR2: SEHNR, FQNEAQ (reference sequence). V lost 4 bases and J 6 bases, leaving 10 bases between the germline ends. This CDR3 contains 13 residues. CDR3 in amino acids: CASSSLVINEQFF. Here the CDR3 DNA reads TGTGCCAGCAGCTCACTAGTAATCAATGAGCAGTTCTTC.